This T cell receptor beta chain was profiled in a study of blood T cell repertoires in COVID-19. As for the study in general: The origin of the acute and convalescent COVID-19 samples was the United States, Italy and Spain. Sources were T cells, B-cell-depleted T cells, or PBMCs; the material itself was cDNA or gDNA.

CDR3 length equals 13 residues. From germline, CDR1 is LGHDT and CDR2 YNNKEL (reference sequence). The ends were cut back, 1 base at V and 6 bases at J, with 10 bases in the middle. Under the authors' procedure: Reference gene primer amplification in the assay estimated nucleated cell counts. TCRdb keeps only in-frame clones here, not all; method: immunoSEQ multiplex PCR. V, J and clone size are taken as reported in that table, and D and trimming were inferred from the DNA itself. Here the sample spans about 45,000 clones, roughly 80% being singletons. The clonotype was recovered from a human donor in a cohort sampled during active COVID-19. This chain joins TRBV3-1 (or the pseudogene TRBV3-2) and TRBJ2-7; possibly TRBD2 for D (6 bases). Sequencing was performed on peripheral blood. This CDR3 reads CASSQALGGEQYF. In DNA, the CDR3 is TGTGCCAGCAGCCAAGCCCTCGGGGGCGAGCAGTACTTC.